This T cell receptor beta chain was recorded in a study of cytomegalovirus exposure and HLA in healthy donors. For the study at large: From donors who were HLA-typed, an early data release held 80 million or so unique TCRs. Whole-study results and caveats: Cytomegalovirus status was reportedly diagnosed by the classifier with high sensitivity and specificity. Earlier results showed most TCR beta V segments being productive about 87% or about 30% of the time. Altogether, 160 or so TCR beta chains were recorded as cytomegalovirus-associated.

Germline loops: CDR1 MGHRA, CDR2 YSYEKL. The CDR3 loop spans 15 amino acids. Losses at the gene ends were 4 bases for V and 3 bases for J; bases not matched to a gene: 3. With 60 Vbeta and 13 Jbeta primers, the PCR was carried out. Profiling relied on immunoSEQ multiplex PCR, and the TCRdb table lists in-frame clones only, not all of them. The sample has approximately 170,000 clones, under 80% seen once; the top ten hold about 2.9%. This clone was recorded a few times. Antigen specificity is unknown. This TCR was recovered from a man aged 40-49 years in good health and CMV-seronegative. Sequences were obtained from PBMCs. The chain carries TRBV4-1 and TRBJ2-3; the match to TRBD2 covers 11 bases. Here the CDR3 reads CASSLAGGPTDTQYF. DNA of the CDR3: TGCGCCAGCAGCCTAGCGGGGGGGCCAACAGATACGCAGTATTTT.